These 27 T cell receptor beta chains were sequenced from one sample in a study of blood T cells in healthy people across ages. With a J-beta primer mix and a sample-barcoded 5' primer, a second PCR ran roughly 6 to 11 cycles. A single record per CDR3 protein comes from TCRdb applying MiXCR to the 5' RACE reads. Of around 1,800,000 distinct CDR3 sequences listed, 30% to 40% are singletons. The specimen sequenced was blood. These receptors originate from a human donor in good health.

This clonotype was detected a few times. V usage is TRBV27 and J usage is TRBJ2-7, with D perhaps TRBD2 (6 bases). V lost 5 bases to trimming and J lost 3 bases, with 20 bases between them. The CDR3 is made up of 16 amino acids. CDR1 is MNHEY and CDR2 is SMNVEV in the germline V gene (reference sequence). This chain's CDR3 is CASSPSTGTLLYEQYF. CDR3 DNA sequence: TGTGCCAGCAGTCCCTCCACCGGGACTCTTCTCTACGAGCAGTACTTC.

The table lists this clonotype with a few counts. The gene calls are TRBV11-2 and TRBJ1-2; 8 bases fit TRBD1. Germline V gene lookup returns CDR1 SGHAT and CDR2 FQNNGV. V lost 4 bases and J lost 6; bases outside the gene matches: 7. The CDR3 is made up of 14 amino acids. The CDR3 protein is CASSYRQGLDGYTF. The CDR3, as DNA: TGTGCCAGCAGCTATAGACAGGGGCTCGATGGCTACACCTTC.

V gene TRBV24-1 combines with J gene TRBJ2-3; D call uncertain. With 0 bases removed from V and 4 bases from J, the gap between germline ends came to 7 bases. The CDR3 consists of 14 residues. Germline V gene sequence: CDR1 KGHDR, CDR2 SFDVKD. The CDR3 DNA sequence: TGTGCCACCAGTGATTTGTCGCAAGCAGATACGCAGTATTTT. Amino acids: CATSDLSQADTQYF.

This clonotype turned up a few times. The rearrangement joins TRBV4-3 to TRBJ1-3, with a weak D call TRBD1 (6 bases). V lost 0 bases to trimming and J lost 0 bases, with 9 bases between them. Per germline, CDR1 LGHNA and CDR2 YSLEER. The CDR3 is 16 amino acids. CDR3 DNA sequence: TGCGCCAGCAGCCAAGATCAGGGACACTCTGGAAACACCATATATTTT. This translates into CASSQDQGHSGNTIYF.

This clonotype was picked up a small number of times. The gene calls are TRBV7-9 and TRBJ1-1; a possible D gene is TRBD1 (5 bases). The V and J ends lost 8 bases and 5 bases respectively, with 9 bases between them. The CDR3 has 11 amino acids. Germline assignment: CDR1 SEHNR and CDR2 FQNEAQ (reference sequence). In DNA, the CDR3 is TGTGCCAGCCCCCGGGGGACTGAAGCTTTCTTT. It translates to CASPRGTEAFF.

In its sample, this clonotype was seen a few times. The chain combines TRBV29-1 with TRBJ2-1, with D maybe TRBD1 (6 bases). The germline V gene encodes CDR1 SQVTM and CDR2 ANQGSEA. This CDR3 spans 13 amino acids. Trimming removed 7 bases at V and 10 bases at J, with 20 bases between. The CDR3 protein is CSASTSGQWEQFF. CDR3 in DNA: TGCAGCGCCAGTACTTCAGGACAGTGGGAGCAGTTCTTC.

The chain joins TRBV4-3 to TRBJ2-3; D assignment may be TRBD1 or TRBD2 (5 bases each). Deletions cut 0 bases from V and 2 bases from J, with 9 bases between. CDR3 length equals 15 residues. CDR1 and CDR2 (germline): LGHNA, YSLEER. The DNA for the CDR3 is TGCGCCAGCAGCCAAGATGGGGGTACCACAGATACGCAGTATTTT. This gives the protein CASSQDGGTTDTQYF.

This clonotype has more than one count but fewer than ten. The chain employs TRBV28 and TRBJ2-4, with 7 bases that match TRBD1. Unmatched junction bases numbered 7, after V lost 5 bases and J lost 6 bases. Per germline, CDR1 MDHEN and CDR2 SYDVKM. The CDR3 loop spans 14 amino acids. The CDR3 nucleotides are TGTGCCAGCAGTCGACAGGGAGTGGGAAACATTCAGTACTTC. This gives the protein CASSRQGVGNIQYF.

The chain joins TRBV12-5 to TRBJ1-1, with 7 bases identical to TRBD1. CDR3 length: 16 residues. Germline V CDR1 and CDR2: LGHNT, FRNRAP. Germline trimming cut 2 bases from V and 1 base from J; bases unmatched to any gene: 7. CDR3 in amino acids: CASGLIQQGWNTEAFF. CDR3 sequence (DNA): TGTGCTAGTGGTTTGATACAACAGGGGTGGAACACTGAAGCTTTCTTT.

This clonotype has a handful of counts. The genes are TRBV6-2 or TRBV6-3 and TRBJ2-4, with D uncertain. The V gene's germline CDR1 is MNHEY and CDR2 SVGEGT. The CDR3 is made up of 16 amino acids. Trimming took 2 bases from V and 0 from J, leaving 11 bases between them. In DNA form, the CDR3 reads TGTGCCAGCAGTTACGGGTTGAACCTAGCCAAAAACATTCAGTACTTC. Protein: CASSYGLNLAKNIQYF.

The V call is TRBV15, the J call TRBJ1-4, with D maybe TRBD1 (6 bases). Germline V gene sequence: CDR1 LNHNV, CDR2 YYDKDF (reference sequence). The CDR3 has 14 amino acids. Trimming removed 1 base from V and 7 bases from J, with 10 bases in between. The CDR3 sequence: CATSRAGTSEKLFF. CDR3 nucleotides: TGTGCCACCAGCAGAGCAGGGACAAGTGAAAAACTGTTTTTT.

This clonotype has just a few counts. This chain connects TRBV9 to TRBJ2-1; D gene ambiguous. The V gene lost 0 bases and the J gene lost 8 bases, with 9 bases spanning the gap. CDR3 size: 13 residues. Germline-derived CDR1 and CDR2 are SGDLS and YYNGEE. DNA of the CDR3: TGTGCCAGCAGCGTAGCTGGTGACGATGAGCAGTTCTTC. Its translation is CASSVAGDDEQFF.

This clonotype was seen more than once but under ten times. The chain's CDR3 is CASSSVRGAQGGLTYEQYF. Written as DNA, the CDR3 is TGTGCCAGCAGCTCCGTTAGAGGGGCACAGGGGGGTTTAACCTACGAGCAGTACTTC. J is TRBJ2-7 and V is TRBV11-2; TRBD1 matches 8 bases. V shed 4 bases and J 2 bases; nucleotides not matched to a gene: 19. CDR3 length equals 19 residues. CDR1 and CDR2 from the germline V gene are SGHAT and FQNNGV.

Note on this clonotype: This is likely a read error, given that the CDR3 carries no conserved phenylalanine or tryptophan at its end. The V and J genes are TRBV7-9 and TRBJ2-5; 7 bases agree with TRBD1. The CDR3 is 13 residues long. Losses at the gene ends were 5 bases for V and 3 bases for J; bases not matched to a gene: 3. Germline V CDR1 and CDR2: SEHNR, FQNEAQ (reference sequence). In DNA, the CDR3 is TGTGCCAGCAGCACGGGACAGAAAGAGACCCAGTACTGC. It yields the protein CASSTGQKETQYC.

This clonotype was counted between two and nine times. The V call is TRBV6-2 or TRBV6-3, the J call TRBJ1-2; no definite D call. The CDR3 has 14 residues. The V gene lost 3 bases and the J gene lost 3 bases, with 11 bases spanning the gap. CDR1 MNHEY and CDR2 SVGEGT come from the germline V gene. The CDR3, as DNA: TGTGCCAGCAGTTATAGAGGGATCGACTATGGCTACACCTTC. This sequence encodes CASSYRGIDYGYTF.

The chain employs TRBV20-1 and TRBJ2-7; D unresolved. V was pared by 5 bases and J by 7 bases, with 15 bases between. Germline CDR1 is DFQATT and CDR2 is SNEGSKA (reference sequence). The CDR3 loop spans 12 amino acids. The DNA for the CDR3 is TGCAGTGCTGTCCTTGCTTGGGGAGAGCAGTACTTC. Residues: CSAVLAWGEQYF.

This clonotype was observed many times. The chain links TRBV4-1 to TRBJ2-7; no definite D call. With 1 base removed from V and 7 bases from J, the gap between germline ends came to 8 bases. In germline, CDR1 is MGHRA, CDR2 YSYEKL. The CDR3 totals 12 residues. The CDR3 DNA reads TGCGCCAGCAGCCAAGTTTCGGGTGAGCAGTACTTC. Translation: CASSQVSGEQYF.

The V gene is TRBV29-1, the J gene TRBJ2-7; 7 nucleotides line up with TRBD1. The trim removed 4 bases at V and 6 bases at J, leaving 6 bases unmatched. Germline values: CDR1 SQVTM, CDR2 ANQGSEA. This CDR3 has 12 residues. The CDR3: CSVGGTACEQYF. CDR3 sequence (DNA): TGCAGCGTTGGTGGGACAGCCTGCGAGCAGTACTTC.

The chain links TRBV21-1 to TRBJ2-5; the table calls TRBD2, which could not be checked here. TRBV21-1 represents a pseudogene. The CDR3 is 15 amino acids. CDR3 bases: TGTGCCAGCAGCGAACGGGGACGGCTCCAAGAGACCCAGTACTTC. Encoded protein: CASSERGRLQETQYF.

This clonotype was counted between two and nine times. This rearrangement joins TRBV7-2 to TRBJ1-2, with 10 bases fitting TRBD1. Germline CDR1 SGHTA, CDR2 FQGNSA. This CDR3 comprises 19 residues. With V trimmed by 6 bases and J by 2 bases, 18 bases remained unmatched. CDR3 in amino acids: CASRIAGGQGWGENYGYTF. The CDR3 DNA reads as TGTGCCAGCAGGATAGCGGGGGGACAGGGGTGGGGTGAAAACTATGGCTACACCTTC.

In this sample, this clonotype turned up a few times. The chain recombines TRBV6-2 or TRBV6-3 with TRBJ2-1; 10 bases map to TRBD2. Germline-derived CDR1 and CDR2 are MNHEY and SVGEGT. V lost 8 bases and J lost 8; bases outside the gene matches: 6. The CDR3 covers 13 residues. CDR3 coding DNA: TGTGCCAGCGAGTCTAGCGGGGGACATGAGCAGTTCTTC. Its protein product is CASESSGGHEQFF.

CDR3 sequence reads: CASSLSLGGGEQYF. The CDR3 DNA sequence: TGCGCCAGCAGCTTATCCCTCGGAGGTGGAGAGCAGTACTTC. The chain combines TRBV5-1 with TRBJ2-7; D might be TRBD2 (5 bases). The CDR3 has 14 amino acids. V lost 2 bases and J lost 7, with 16 bases in between. In germline, CDR1 is SGHRS, CDR2 YFSETQ.

CDR3 residues: CASSRVVQGEKLFF. The CDR3 DNA reads TGTGCCAGCAGCCGAGTGGTACAGGGAGAAAAACTGTTTTTT. The V call is TRBV7-2, the J call TRBJ1-4; D may be TRBD1 (6 bases). The V end was cut by 5 bases, the J end by 8 bases, with 15 bases between. The CDR3 loop spans 14 amino acids. The germline V gene has CDR1 SGHTA and CDR2 FQGNSA.

The chain joins TRBV7-6 to TRBJ2-5; 10 bases align to TRBD2. V lost 1 base and J lost 7; bases outside the gene matches: 12. The CDR3 length is 17 residues. CDR1 and CDR2 (germline): SGHVS, FNYEAQ. The CDR3 coding sequence is TGTGCCAGCAGCTTAGGTCCCCAGCGGGGGGGCTACGGGACCCAGTACTTC. Encoded protein: CASSLGPQRGGYGTQYF. The whole variable domain, filled in from reference TRBV7-6 and TRBJ2-5, reads GAGVSQSPRYKVTKRGQDVALRCDPISGHVSLYWYRQALGQGPEFLTYFNYEAQQDKSGLPNDRFSAERPEGSISTLTIQRTEQRDSAMYRCASSLGPQRGGYGTQYFGPGTRLLVL.

The V and J genes are TRBV2 and TRBJ2-1; tentative D call: TRBD2 (7 bases). The ends were cut back, 7 bases at V and 4 bases at J, with 20 bases in the middle. This CDR3 is 16 amino acids long. Germline V gene data show CDR1 as SNHLY and CDR2 as FYNNEI. The CDR3 region has the DNA TGTGCCAGCAAGGGCCTCGCGGGGGCCTATTACAATGAGCAGTTCTTC. Translation gives CASKGLAGAYYNEQFF. Combining the CDR3 with reference TRBV2 and TRBJ2-1 gives the whole variable domain EPEVTQTPSHQVTQMGQEVILRCVPISNHLYFYWYRQILGQKVEFLVSFYNNEISEKSEIFDDQFSVERPDGSNFTLKIRSTKLEDSAMYFCASKGLAGAYYNEQFFGPGTRLTVL.

This clonotype has just a few counts. This chain's CDR3 is CASSPLRWESNNEQFF. CDR3 DNA sequence: TGTGCCAGCAGCCCCCTCAGGTGGGAATCAAACAATGAGCAGTTCTTC. V gene TRBV7-3 combines with J gene TRBJ2-1; D uncertain. The CDR3 extends over 16 amino acids. The V gene's germline CDR1 is SGHTA and CDR2 FQGTGA. The V and J ends lost 5 bases and 5 bases respectively, with 19 bases between them.

This clonotype occurred a few times. V and J are TRBV5-1 and TRBJ2-1, with 10 bases matching TRBD2. The CDR3 is made up of 15 amino acids. CDR1 and CDR2 (germline): SGHRS, YFSETQ. The J segment lost 7 bases and the V segment lost 3 bases, leaving 7 bases of the junction unmatched. As DNA, the CDR3 is TGCGCCAGCAGCTCAAGCGGGGGGGCTGGGAATGAGCAGTTCTTC. As protein: CASSSSGGAGNEQFF.